This T cell receptor (beta chain) was captured in a study of control samples from healthy donors and cancer patients. The V gene's germline CDR1 is SEHNR and CDR2 FQNEAQ (reference sequence). The CDR3 contains 18 residues. V was trimmed by 4 bases and J by 5 bases, leaving 23 bases between them. The table came from immunoSEQ multiplex PCR; TCRdb's copy has only in-frame clones and leaves some out. The sample holds about 110,000 clones; around four fifths are singletons and the top ten take about 5.9%. The rearrangement joins TRBV7-9 to TRBJ2-2; the D is unclear. Sequences were obtained from blood. This receptor was taken from a man aged 18 to 30 in good health. DNA for the CDR3: TGTGCCAGCAGCTCAAGCCTCAGTGAAAGTAAGGGTACCGGGGAGCTGTTTTTT. This translates into CASSSSLSESKGTGELFF.